The clone carrying this T cell receptor (beta chain) was seen ten or more times. Antigen specificity is unknown. These data belong to a study of identical twins. Study-level findings and limits: Where out-of-frame alpha sequences were twin-shared, they showed excess low generation probability. Analyses of zero insertions could be partly confounded by invariant MAIT and iNKT cells.

A universal primer site was added by template switching, and unique molecular identifiers were carried by the cDNA. MiXCR was run by TCRdb on the 5' RACE reads, yielding one entry per CDR3 protein. Of hundreds of thousands of distinct CDR3 sequences in the sample, around 6% were seen once. The CDR3 contains 13 residues. The V and J ends lost 0 bases and 8 bases respectively, with 10 bases between them. Sequencing input: naive T cells sorted from blood. The origin of this receptor is a young man in good health. The genes are TRBV12-3 or TRBV12-4 and TRBJ1-1, with D perhaps TRBD1 (6 bases). CDR3 in DNA: TGTGCCAGCAGTTTAGCCGGGGGGGCGGAAGCTTTCTTT. Translated: CASSLAGGAEAFF.